These 30 T cell receptor beta chains were sequenced from one sample in a study of CD8+CD57+ T cells in acquired aplastic anemia. TCR beta VDJ and CDR3 profiling used genomic DNA as template. TCRdb ran MiXCR on the reads and lists one entry per CDR3 protein. The table shows 150,000 or so distinct CDR3 sequences, with about 48% occurring only once. An expansion of CD8+CD57+ cells by flow cytometry had been shown in patients chosen for sequencing. The sequenced sample was sorted CD4+, CD8+, or CD8+CD57+ T cells (not recorded which) from PBMCs. The receptors originated from a human donor with aplastic anemia.

The sample holds many counts of this clonotype. The V call is TRBV6-1, the J call TRBJ1-1; 7 bases are a match to TRBD1. CDR3 length: 17 residues. Per the germline V gene, CDR1 is MNHNS and CDR2 is SASEGT. Losses at the gene ends were 4 bases for V and 6 bases for J; bases not matched to a gene: 17. The CDR3 bases are TGTGCCAGCAGTGGCCCCTCCCGAGACGCGCAGGGGGCTGAAGCTTTCTTT. Its translation: CASSGPSRDAQGAEAFF.

This clonotype came up many times. The chain is built from TRBV6-1 and TRBJ2-3; D perhaps matches TRBD2 (6 bases). CDR1 is MNHNS, CDR2 SASEGT, per germline. This CDR3 comprises 15 residues. The V end was cut by 1 base, the J end by 2 bases, with 10 bases between. For the CDR3, the DNA is TGTGCCAGCAGTGAAGAGCTAGCGATCACAGATACGCAGTATTTT. Protein sequence: CASSEELAITDTQYF.

V gene TRBV29-1 combines with J gene TRBJ2-3, with 8 bases lining up with TRBD2. Germline loops: CDR1 SQVTM, CDR2 ANQGSEA. The CDR3 is 14 amino acids. The DNA of the CDR3 is TGCGTGGGGCTAGCGGGCCAGAAGACAGATACGCAGTATTTT. This translates into CVGLAGQKTDTQYF.

This clonotype was seen at least ten times. The chain joins TRBV25-1 to TRBJ2-2, with TRBD2 as a possible D gene (5 bases). This CDR3 has 15 residues. Germline V CDR1 and CDR2: MGHDK, SYGVNS. The V end lost 2 bases, the J end lost 6 bases, and 13 bases lay between the germline ends. CDR3 bases: TGTGCCAGCAGTGAAGACGAAGGGAGACCCGGGGAGCTGTTTTTT. Amino acids: CASSEDEGRPGELFF.

This rearrangement joins TRBV7-7 to TRBJ2-7; 10 nucleotides align to TRBD1. From germline, CDR1 is SSHAT and CDR2 FNYEAQ (reference sequence). The CDR3 runs to 13 residues. Here the CDR3 reads CARGTGDIYEQYF. The DNA for the CDR3 is TGTGCTAGGGGGACAGGGGATATCTACGAGCAGTACTTC.

In regard to this clonotype: It may be a read error: a sequence one base away is much more abundant. V is TRBV7-6 and J is TRBJ2-2; D gene ambiguous. CDR3 length: 18 amino acids. Germline V gene lookup returns CDR1 SGHVS and CDR2 FNYEAQ. V shed 2 bases and J shed 1 base, with 17 bases lying between them. CDR3 in amino acids: CASSLTILLTVNTGELFF. The CDR3 DNA reads as TGTGCCAGCAGCTTAACTATCCTGCTGACTGTGAACACCGGGGAGCTGTTTTTT. The full variable domain, its missing parts supplied by reference TRBV7-6 and TRBJ2-2, is GAGVSQSPRYKVTKRGQDVALRCDPISGHVSLYWYRQALGQGPEFLTYFNYEAQQDKSGLPNDRFSAERPEGSISTLTIQRTEQRDSAMYRCASSLTILLTVNTGELFFGEGSRLTVL.

This clonotype came up a few times. V usage is TRBV24-1 and J usage is TRBJ1-2, with a tentative D call TRBD1 (6 bases). Trimming removed 7 bases at V and 1 base at J, with 15 bases between. CDR1 and CDR2 (germline): KGHDR, SFDVKD. This CDR3 contains 15 residues. CDR3 coding DNA: TGTGCCACCAGCAAGTCGGGGGCCCATAACTATGGCTACACCTTC. This codes for CATSKSGAHNYGYTF.

This clonotype was detected ten times or more. This rearrangement joins TRBV9 to TRBJ2-3, with D possibly TRBD1 on 6 matching bases. CDR1 SGDLS and CDR2 YYNGEE come from the germline V gene. The CDR3 spans 16 residues. Trimming shortened V by 2 bases and J by 4 bases, and 17 bases separated the two germline ends. The CDR3, as DNA: TGTGCCAGCAGCGTGAGGCAGGGGACGAGCGCAGATACGCAGTATTTT. Translated, it gives CASSVRQGTSADTQYF.

This rearrangement joins TRBV20-1 to TRBJ2-3; tentatively, D is TRBD1 (5 bases). The V gene's germline CDR1 is DFQATT and CDR2 SNEGSKA (reference sequence). Trimming took 3 bases from V and 0 from J, leaving 19 bases between them. The CDR3 sequence is 17 residues long. This CDR3 reads CSASFPTGLPSTDTQYF. In nucleotides, the CDR3 is TGCAGTGCTAGTTTCCCCACAGGTCTTCCTAGCACAGATACGCAGTATTTT.

This clonotype was detected ten times or more. This sequence joins TRBV2 and TRBJ2-1; the D gene could be TRBD1 or TRBD2 (5 bases each). From germline, CDR1 is SNHLY and CDR2 FYNNEI. The V end was cut by 4 bases, the J end by 8 bases, with 15 bases between. The CDR3 is made up of 14 amino acids. The DNA of the CDR3 is TGTGCCAGCAGTGTATTTGCAGGGACGGATGAGCAGTTCTTC. Its translation: CASSVFAGTDEQFF.

This chain uses TRBV7-9 with TRBJ1-1; TRBD1 matches 9 bases. This CDR3 region has 14 residues. Looked up from germline, CDR1 is SEHNR and CDR2 is FQNEAQ (reference sequence). Trimming removed 5 bases from V and 8 bases from J; junction bases left unmatched: 9. CDR3 DNA: TGTGCCAGCAGCCGGGCCCTGGGACAGGGCGAAGCTTTCTTT. It codes for CASSRALGQGEAFF. Looking up the rest from reference TRBV7-9 and TRBJ1-1 gives the full variable domain: DTGVSQNPRHKITKRGQNVTFRCDPISEHNRLYWYRQTLGQGPEFLTYFQNEAQLEKSRLLSDRFSAERPKGSFSTLEIQRTEQGDSAMYLCASSRALGQGEAFFGQGTRLTVV.

This clonotype appeared many times. This chain connects TRBV7-6 to TRBJ1-3; no definite D call. Germline-derived CDR1 and CDR2 are SGHVS and FNYEAQ. The CDR3 totals 15 residues. The V end was cut by 4 bases, the J end by 7 bases, with 17 bases between. Written as DNA, the CDR3 is TGTGCCAGCAGCTCCCGGTCTGACGGTCGGAACACCATATATTTT. Translating gives CASSSRSDGRNTIYF.

This clonotype was picked up a small number of times. The rearrangement uses TRBV10-3 and TRBJ1-2; no clear D gene. CDR3 length: 16 amino acids. Looked up from germline, CDR1 is ENHRY and CDR2 is SYGVKD. With 0 bases removed from V and 1 base from J, the gap between germline ends came to 12 bases. The CDR3 region is CAISESTKGGNYGYTF. The CDR3 DNA reads TGTGCCATCAGTGAGTCGACCAAGGGCGGTAACTATGGCTACACCTTC.

V usage is TRBV7-9 and J usage is TRBJ1-1; D is possibly TRBD1 (5 bases). Germline CDR1 reads SEHNR; CDR2 reads FQNEAQ (reference sequence). The CDR3 sequence is 13 residues long. V shed 2 bases and J shed 5 bases, with 9 bases lying between them. The DNA of the CDR3 is TGTGCCAGCAGCTTATGGGGACCGACTGAAGCTTTCTTT. Translating gives CASSLWGPTEAFF.

This clonotype showed up many times. This rearrangement joins TRBV5-6 to TRBJ2-1; D remains ambiguous. V dropped 0 bases and J dropped 5 bases, with 6 bases sitting between them. The length of the CDR3 is 13 residues. Germline loops: CDR1 SGHDT, CDR2 YYEEEE. The CDR3: CASSLAGNNEQFF. CDR3 DNA: TGTGCCAGCAGCTTGGCTGGGAACAATGAGCAGTTCTTC.

The chain joins TRBV19 to TRBJ1-2; TRBD1 might be the D (5 bases). The CDR3 has 14 amino acids. The germline gives CDR1 LNHDA, CDR2 SQIVND (reference sequence). Trimming removed 10 bases at V and 4 bases at J, with 19 bases between. The CDR3 DNA sequence: TGTGCCACCAGTGATCCCAGGGTAAGCTATGGCTACACCTTC. This codes for CATSDPRVSYGYTF.

V usage is TRBV2 and J usage is TRBJ2-4, with D possibly matching TRBD1 (6 bases). V lost 7 bases, J lost 6 bases, and 10 bases lay in between. Germline-derived CDR1 and CDR2 are SNHLY and FYNNEI. This CDR3 is built from 12 residues. The CDR3 DNA reads TGTGCCAGCACAGGGGCGGCAAACATTCAGTACTTC. As protein: CASTGAANIQYF.

The J gene is TRBJ2-7, the V gene TRBV2; unclear D gene. Germline V lookup: CDR1 SNHLY, CDR2 FYNNEI. V was pared by 2 bases and J by 7 bases, with 12 bases between. There are 13 residues in the CDR3. DNA for the CDR3: TGTGCCAGCAGTGAATCTCCCCCCTTGGAGCAGTACTTC. It codes for CASSESPPLEQYF.

The chain has TRBV7-2 and TRBJ1-6; D not resolved. This CDR3 is built from 14 residues. Germline V gene lookup returns CDR1 SGHTA and CDR2 FQGNSA. V gave up 5 bases and J gave up 15 bases, with 20 bases separating them. CDR3 protein: CASSPDLDPVILHF. In DNA, the CDR3 is TGTGCCAGCAGCCCCGACCTCGACCCGGTTATCCTCCACTTT.

Concerning this clonotype: A read error may explain this, as a much larger clone is one base away. The CDR3 carries no conserved terminal phenylalanine or tryptophan, so it likely arises from a read error. The chain's CDR3 is CASSTDTQYS. The CDR3 bases are TGTGCCAGCAGCACAGATACGCAGTATTCT. V and J are TRBV2 and TRBJ2-3; D is undetermined. Trimming left V 6 bases short and J 2 bases short, with 0 bases between. Per germline, CDR1 SNHLY and CDR2 FYNNEI. This CDR3 has 10 residues.

This clonotype came up a few times. This chain connects TRBV4-2 to TRBJ1-3; 11 bases are shared with TRBD1. The V gene end was trimmed by 2 bases and the J gene end by 3 bases; junction bases not matched to a gene: 6. CDR3 length: 17 amino acids. The germline gives CDR1 LGHNA, CDR2 YNFKEQ. CDR3 bases: TGTGCCAGCAGCCAAATTAGGACAGGGGGCGATGGAAACACCATATATTTT. Translation: CASSQIRTGGDGNTIYF.

This chain connects TRBV10-3 to TRBJ1-5; D remains unclear. The CDR3 contains 15 residues. Germline assignment: CDR1 ENHRY and CDR2 SYGVKD. With 2 bases removed from V and 0 bases from J, the gap between germline ends came to 8 bases. The CDR3 here is CAISETDYSNQPQHF. The CDR3 bases are TGTGCCATCAGTGAGACAGACTATAGCAATCAGCCCCAGCATTTT.

The chain is built from TRBV7-3 and TRBJ1-1; D gene uncertain. Trimming cost V 3 bases and J 4 bases, with 6 bases left between them. Per germline, CDR1 SGHTA and CDR2 FQGTGA. The CDR3 extends over 12 amino acids. The CDR3 sequence: CASSFDGTEAFF. CDR3 DNA sequence: TGTGCCAGCAGCTTCGACGGCACTGAAGCTTTCTTT.

This chain links TRBV7-7 with TRBJ2-3; D remains unclear. Deletions cut 4 bases from V and 0 bases from J, with 5 bases between. Germline V gene sequence: CDR1 SSHAT, CDR2 FNYEAQ (reference sequence). The CDR3 covers 13 residues. As DNA, the CDR3 is TGTGCCAGCAGCTCCGAGAGCACAGATACGCAGTATTTT. Protein product: CASSSESTDTQYF.

This rearrangement joins TRBV19 to TRBJ1-1; no firm D call. V was trimmed by 5 bases and J by 1 base, leaving 5 bases between them. Looked up from germline, CDR1 is LNHDA and CDR2 is SQIVND (reference sequence). The CDR3 runs to 12 residues. CDR3 region: CASSWWNTEAFF. Here the CDR3 DNA reads TGTGCCAGTAGTTGGTGGAACACTGAAGCTTTCTTT.

This clonotype was counted many times. This chain's CDR3 is CASSYSSGGLLEQYF. Here the CDR3 DNA reads TGTGCCAGCAGTTACTCGAGCGGGGGTCTCTTGGAGCAGTACTTC. The chain couples TRBV6-5 to TRBJ2-7; TRBD2 matches 8 bases. The CDR3 length is 15 residues. Trimming removed 0 bases from V and 7 bases from J; junction bases left unmatched: 8. The V gene's germline CDR1 is MNHEY and CDR2 SVGAGI.

This clonotype showed up just a few times. The chain couples TRBV29-1 to TRBJ2-5; 7 bases agree with TRBD1. This CDR3 has 13 residues. Losses at the gene ends were 6 bases for V and 4 bases for J; bases not matched to a gene: 8. Per germline, CDR1 SQVTM and CDR2 ANQGSEA. CDR3 amino acids: CSVRQGMGETQYF. CDR3 DNA sequence: TGCAGCGTCCGACAGGGTATGGGAGAGACCCAGTACTTC. The full variable domain, with the rest looked up from reference TRBV29-1 and TRBJ2-5, is SAVISQKPSRDICQRGTSLTIQCQVDSQVTMMFWYRQQPGQSLTLIATANQGSEATYESGFVIDKFPISRPNLTFSTLTVSNMSPEDSSIYLCSVRQGMGETQYFGPGTRLLVL.

The table lists this clonotype with many counts. V is TRBV4-1 and J is TRBJ2-1; 9 bases fit TRBD1. The CDR3 loop spans 15 amino acids. Germline V gene sequence: CDR1 MGHRA, CDR2 YSYEKL. V trimming: 0 bases; J trimming: 6 bases; junction bases outside the gene matches: 3. As DNA, the CDR3 is TGCGCCAGCAGCCAAGAGGGGACAGGGACCAATGAGCAGTTCTTC. This sequence encodes CASSQEGTGTNEQFF.

The V gene is TRBV2, the J gene TRBJ1-1; no clear D. The CDR3 loop spans 13 amino acids. The germline V gene has CDR1 SNHLY and CDR2 FYNNEI. Trimming took off 3 bases at V and 0 bases at J, with 5 bases between the two ends. The chain's CDR3 is CASSDQMNTEAFF. The CDR3 coding sequence is TGTGCCAGCAGTGACCAGATGAACACTGAAGCTTTCTTT.

Details on this clonotype: A read error may produce the germline difference seen at one junction end. The chain combines TRBV7-9 with TRBJ1-6, with D hard to call. CDR3 length: 14 residues. The germline V gene has CDR1 SEHNR and CDR2 FQNEAQ (reference sequence). The CDR3: CASSLPGADSPLYF. The CDR3 coding sequence is TGTGCCAGCAGCTTGCCGGGTGCGGATTCACCCCTCTACTTT.